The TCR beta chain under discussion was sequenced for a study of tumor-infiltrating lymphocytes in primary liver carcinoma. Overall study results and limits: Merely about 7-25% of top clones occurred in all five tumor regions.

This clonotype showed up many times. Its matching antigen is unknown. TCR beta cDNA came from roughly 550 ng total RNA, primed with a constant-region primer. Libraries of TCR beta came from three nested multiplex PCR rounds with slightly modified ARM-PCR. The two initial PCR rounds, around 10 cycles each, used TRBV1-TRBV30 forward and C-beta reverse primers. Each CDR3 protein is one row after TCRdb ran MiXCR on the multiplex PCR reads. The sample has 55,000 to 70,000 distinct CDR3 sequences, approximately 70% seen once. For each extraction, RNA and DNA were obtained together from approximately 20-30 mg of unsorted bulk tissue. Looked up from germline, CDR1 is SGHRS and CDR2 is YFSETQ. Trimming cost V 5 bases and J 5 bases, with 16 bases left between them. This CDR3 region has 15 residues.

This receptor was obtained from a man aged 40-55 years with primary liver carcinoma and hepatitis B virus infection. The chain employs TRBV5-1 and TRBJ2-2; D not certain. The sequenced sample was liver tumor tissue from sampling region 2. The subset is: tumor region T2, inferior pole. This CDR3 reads CASRMGSLTTGELFF. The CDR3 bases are TGCGCCAGCAGAATGGGGTCCCTAACGACCGGGGAGCTGTTTTTT.